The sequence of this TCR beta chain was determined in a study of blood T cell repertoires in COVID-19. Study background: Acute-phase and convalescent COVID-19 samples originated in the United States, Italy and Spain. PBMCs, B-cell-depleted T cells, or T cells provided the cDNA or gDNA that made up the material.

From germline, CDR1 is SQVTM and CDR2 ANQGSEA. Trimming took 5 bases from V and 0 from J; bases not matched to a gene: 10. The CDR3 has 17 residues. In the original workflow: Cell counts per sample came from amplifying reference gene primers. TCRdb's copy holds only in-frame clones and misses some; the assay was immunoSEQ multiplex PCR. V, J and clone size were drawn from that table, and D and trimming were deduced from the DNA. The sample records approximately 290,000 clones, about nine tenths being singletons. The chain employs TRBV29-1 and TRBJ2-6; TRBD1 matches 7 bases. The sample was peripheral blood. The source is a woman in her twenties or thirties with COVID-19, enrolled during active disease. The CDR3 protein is CSVMGQPFYSGANVLTF. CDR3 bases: TGCAGCGTTATGGGACAGCCTTTCTACTCTGGGGCCAACGTCCTGACTTTC.